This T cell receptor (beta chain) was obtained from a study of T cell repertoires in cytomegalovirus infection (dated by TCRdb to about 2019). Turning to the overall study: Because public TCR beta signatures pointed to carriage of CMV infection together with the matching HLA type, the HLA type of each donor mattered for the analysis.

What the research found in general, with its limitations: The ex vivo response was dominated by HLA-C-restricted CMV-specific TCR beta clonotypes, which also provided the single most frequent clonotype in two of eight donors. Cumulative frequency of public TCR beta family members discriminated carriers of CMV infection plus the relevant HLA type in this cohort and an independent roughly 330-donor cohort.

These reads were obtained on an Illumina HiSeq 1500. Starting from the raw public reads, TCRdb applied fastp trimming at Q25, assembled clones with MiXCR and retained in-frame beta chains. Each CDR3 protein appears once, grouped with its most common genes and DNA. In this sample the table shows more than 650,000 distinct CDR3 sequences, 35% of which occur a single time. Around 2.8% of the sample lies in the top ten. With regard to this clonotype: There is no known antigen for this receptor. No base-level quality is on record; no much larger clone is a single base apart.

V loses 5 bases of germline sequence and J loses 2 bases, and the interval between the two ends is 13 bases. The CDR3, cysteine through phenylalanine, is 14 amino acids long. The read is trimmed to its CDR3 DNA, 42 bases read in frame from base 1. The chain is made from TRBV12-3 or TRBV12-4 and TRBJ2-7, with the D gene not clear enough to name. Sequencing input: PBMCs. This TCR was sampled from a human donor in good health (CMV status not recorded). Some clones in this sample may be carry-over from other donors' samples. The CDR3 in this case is CASSVDGQTYEQYF. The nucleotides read TGTGCCAGCAGTGTGGACGGGCAAACCTACGAGCAGTACTTC.